The clone carrying this T cell receptor beta chain is termed medium-sized. Its antigen is currently unknown. This specimen comes from a study of T cells in localized non-small cell lung cancer. Study outcomes and limitations: The appearance of a median around 57 of the top 100 tumor clones was seen in adjacent lung. The greatest T cell clonality was found in uninvolved adjacent lung (higher than in tumor).

Method: immunoSEQ multiplex PCR; TCRdb's copy keeps in-frame clones and lacks some. This sample yields about 2,000 clones, of which 21% are seen a single time; 7.7% belongs to the top ten. Two independent pathologists confirmed no atypia in lung taken at least 2 cm from tumor. Germline loops: CDR1 SGDLS, CDR2 YYNGEE. V lost 3 bases to trimming and J lost 8 bases; unmatched junction nucleotides: 6. This CDR3 is built from 14 residues. This sample comprised normal lung tissue next to the tumor, obtained before any cancer treatment. V and J are TRBV9 and TRBJ1-2, with TRBD1 matching 11 bases. This receptor was taken from a woman aged 35-75 years with stage I lung adenocarcinoma. Here the CDR3 reads CASSAGTGGFGYTF. CDR3 nucleotide sequence: TGTGCCAGCAGCGCAGGGACAGGGGGATTCGGCTACACCTTC.